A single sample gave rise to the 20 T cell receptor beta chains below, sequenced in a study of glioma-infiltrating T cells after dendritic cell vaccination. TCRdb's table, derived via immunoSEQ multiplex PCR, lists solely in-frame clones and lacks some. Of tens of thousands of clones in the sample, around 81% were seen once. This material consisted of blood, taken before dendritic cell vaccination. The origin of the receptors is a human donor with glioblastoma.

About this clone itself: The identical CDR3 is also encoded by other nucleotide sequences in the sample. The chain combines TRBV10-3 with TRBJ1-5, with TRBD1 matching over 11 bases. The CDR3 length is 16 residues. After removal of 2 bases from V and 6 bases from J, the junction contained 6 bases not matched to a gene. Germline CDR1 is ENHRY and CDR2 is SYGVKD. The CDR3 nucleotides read TGTGCCATCAGTGAGGGCGGGACAGGGGGAGGTCAGCCCCAGCATTTT. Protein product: CAISEGGTGGGQPQHF.

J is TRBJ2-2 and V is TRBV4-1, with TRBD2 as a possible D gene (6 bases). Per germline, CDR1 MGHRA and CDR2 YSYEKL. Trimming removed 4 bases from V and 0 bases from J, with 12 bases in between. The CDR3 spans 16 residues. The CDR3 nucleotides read TGCGCCAGCAGCCCGGAGGGGCAGACGAACACCGGGGAGCTGTTTTTT. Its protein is CASSPEGQTNTGELFF.

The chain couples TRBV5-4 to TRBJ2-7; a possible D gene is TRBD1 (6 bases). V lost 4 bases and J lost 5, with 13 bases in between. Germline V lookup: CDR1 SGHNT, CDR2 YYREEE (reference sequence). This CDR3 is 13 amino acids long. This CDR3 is CASSGLDSNEQYF. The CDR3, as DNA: TGTGCCAGCAGCGGGCTGGACAGCAACGAGCAGTACTTC.

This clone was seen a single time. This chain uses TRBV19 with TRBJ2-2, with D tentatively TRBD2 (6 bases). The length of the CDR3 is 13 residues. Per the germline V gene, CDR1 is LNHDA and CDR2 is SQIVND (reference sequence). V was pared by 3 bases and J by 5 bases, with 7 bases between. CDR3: CASSIRETGELFF. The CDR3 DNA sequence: TGTGCCAGTAGTATCCGGGAGACCGGGGAGCTGTTTTTT.

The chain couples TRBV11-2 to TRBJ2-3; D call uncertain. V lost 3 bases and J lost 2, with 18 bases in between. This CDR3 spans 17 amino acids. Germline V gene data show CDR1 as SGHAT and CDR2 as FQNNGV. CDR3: CASSFSRGGSHTDTQYF. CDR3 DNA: TGTGCCAGCAGCTTCAGCAGAGGCGGCAGCCACACAGATACGCAGTATTTT.

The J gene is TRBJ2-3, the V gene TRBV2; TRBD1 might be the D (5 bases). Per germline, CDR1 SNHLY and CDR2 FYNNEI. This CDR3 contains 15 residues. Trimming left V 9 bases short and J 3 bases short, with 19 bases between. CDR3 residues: CASSYRSPSTDTQYF. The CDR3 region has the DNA TGTGCCAGTTCTTACAGGAGCCCTTCGACAGATACGCAGTATTTT.

The CDR3 bases are TGTGCCAGCAGCTCCGGGACTAGCGGGGGGGGAGAGACCCAGTACTTC. This gives the protein CASSSGTSGGGETQYF. This chain uses TRBV7-2 with TRBJ2-5, with 16 bases identical to TRBD2. From germline, CDR1 is SGHTA and CDR2 FQGNSA. The CDR3 totals 16 residues. After removal of 4 bases from V and 4 bases from J, the junction contained 3 bases not matched to a gene.

The CDR3 nucleotides are TGTGCCAGCTCACCGACAGGAAATAATGAAAAACTGTTTTTT. This codes for CASSPTGNNEKLFF. This chain connects TRBV18 to TRBJ1-4; the D gene is possibly TRBD1 (6 bases). The CDR3 contains 14 residues. V was trimmed by 3 bases and J by 4 bases, leaving 9 bases between them. Germline CDR1 and CDR2: KGHSH and LQKENI.

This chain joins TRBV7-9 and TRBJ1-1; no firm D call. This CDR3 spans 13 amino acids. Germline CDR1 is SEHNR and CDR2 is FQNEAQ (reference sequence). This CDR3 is CDRFRDLNTEAFF. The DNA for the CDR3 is TGTGACCGCTTTCGGGATTTGAACACTGAAGCTTTCTTT.

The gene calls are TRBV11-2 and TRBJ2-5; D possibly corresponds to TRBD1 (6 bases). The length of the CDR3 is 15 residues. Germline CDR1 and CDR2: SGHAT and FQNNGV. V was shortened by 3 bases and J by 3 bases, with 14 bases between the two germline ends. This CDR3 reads CASSFTGTQEETQYF. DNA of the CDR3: TGTGCCAGCAGCTTCACCGGGACACAGGAAGAGACCCAGTACTTC.

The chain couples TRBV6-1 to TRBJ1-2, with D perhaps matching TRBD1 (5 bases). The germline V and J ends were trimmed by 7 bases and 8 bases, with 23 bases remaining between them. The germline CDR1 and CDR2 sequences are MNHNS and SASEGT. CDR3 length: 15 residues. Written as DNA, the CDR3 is TGTGCCAGCACCCCCGGAGGGACCCCAGACGGGGGCTACACCTTC. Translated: CASTPGGTPDGGYTF.

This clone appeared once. The CDR3 coding sequence is TGTGCCAGTAGTTTCGATTTGGACAGGGTATCCACTGAAGCTTTCTTT. Protein sequence: CASSFDLDRVSTEAFF. The J gene is TRBJ1-1, the V gene TRBV19; the match to TRBD1 covers 8 bases. The CDR3 has 16 amino acids. The J segment lost 4 bases and the V segment lost 5 bases, leaving 12 bases of the junction unmatched. CDR1 and CDR2 from the germline V gene are LNHDA and SQIVND (reference sequence).

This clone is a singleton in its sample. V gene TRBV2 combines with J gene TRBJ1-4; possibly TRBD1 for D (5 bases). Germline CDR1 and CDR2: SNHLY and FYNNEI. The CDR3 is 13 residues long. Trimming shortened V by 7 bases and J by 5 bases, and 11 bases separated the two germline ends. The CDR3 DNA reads TGTGCCAGCACTCAGGGTGCAAATGAAAAACTGTTTTTT. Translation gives CASTQGANEKLFF.

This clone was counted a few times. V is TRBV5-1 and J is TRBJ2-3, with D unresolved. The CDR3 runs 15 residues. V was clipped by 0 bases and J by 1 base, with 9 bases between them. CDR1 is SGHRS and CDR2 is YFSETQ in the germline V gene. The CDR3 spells CASSLVASGTDTQYF. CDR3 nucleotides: TGCGCCAGCAGCTTGGTAGCTAGTGGCACAGATACGCAGTATTTT.

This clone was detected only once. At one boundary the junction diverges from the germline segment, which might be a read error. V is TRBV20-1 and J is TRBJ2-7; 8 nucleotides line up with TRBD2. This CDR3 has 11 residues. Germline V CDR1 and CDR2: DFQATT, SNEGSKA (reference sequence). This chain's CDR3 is CSASPPGLVVF. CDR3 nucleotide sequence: TGCAGTGCTAGCCCCCCGGGACTAGTGGTCTTC.

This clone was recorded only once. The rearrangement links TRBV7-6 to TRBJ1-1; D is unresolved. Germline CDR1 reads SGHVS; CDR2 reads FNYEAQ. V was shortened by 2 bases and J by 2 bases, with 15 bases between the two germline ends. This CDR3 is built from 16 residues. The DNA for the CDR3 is TGTGCCAGCAGCTTACTGCGAACCTCCCTAAACACTGAAGCTTTCTTT. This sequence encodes CASSLLRTSLNTEAFF.

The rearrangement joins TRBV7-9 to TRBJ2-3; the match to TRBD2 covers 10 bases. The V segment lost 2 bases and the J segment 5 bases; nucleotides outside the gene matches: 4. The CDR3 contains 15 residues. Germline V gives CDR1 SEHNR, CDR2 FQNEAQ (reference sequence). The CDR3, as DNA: TGTGCCAGCAGCTTATTAGCGGGGGGTGGAGATACGCAGTATTTT. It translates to CASSLLAGGGDTQYF.

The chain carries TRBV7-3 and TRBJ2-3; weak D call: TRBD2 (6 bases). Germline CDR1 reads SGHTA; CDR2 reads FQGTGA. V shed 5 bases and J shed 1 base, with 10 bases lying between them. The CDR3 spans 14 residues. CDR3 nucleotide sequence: TGTGCCAGCAGCCCCACGGGGGGCACAGATACGCAGTATTTT. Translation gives CASSPTGGTDTQYF.

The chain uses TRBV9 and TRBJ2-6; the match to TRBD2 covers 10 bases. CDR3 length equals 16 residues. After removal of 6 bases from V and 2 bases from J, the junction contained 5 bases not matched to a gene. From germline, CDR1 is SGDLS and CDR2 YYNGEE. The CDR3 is CASTLAGGAGANVLTF. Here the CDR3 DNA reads TGTGCCAGCACATTAGCGGGGGGCGCTGGGGCCAACGTCCTGACTTTC.

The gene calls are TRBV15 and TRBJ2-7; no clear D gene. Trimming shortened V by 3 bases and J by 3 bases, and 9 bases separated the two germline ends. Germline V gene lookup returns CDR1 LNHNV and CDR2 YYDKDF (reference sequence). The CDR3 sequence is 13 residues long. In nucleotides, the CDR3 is TGTGCCACCAGCAGTCAAGCAGGCTACGAGCAGTACTTC. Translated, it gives CATSSQAGYEQYF.